The 7 T cell receptor beta chains reported below all come from one sample, sequenced in a study of OX40 agonist ivuxolimab in advanced cancers. This table comes from immunoSEQ multiplex PCR, and its TCRdb copy is limited to in-frame clones, with some not included. The sample lists more than 40,000 clones; over 65% were seen once. The sequencing here drew on CD4+ or CD8+ T cells sorted from blood, taken in a trial of the OX40 agonist ivuxolimab. These receptors all stem from an adult with an advanced solid tumor such as melanoma, head and neck, liver or kidney cancer.

This chain uses TRBV27 with TRBJ2-1, with 10 bases aligning to TRBD1. CDR1 MNHEY and CDR2 SMNVEV come from the germline V gene (reference sequence). CDR3 size: 15 residues. With V trimmed by 5 bases and J by 7 bases, 8 bases remained unmatched. The CDR3 coding sequence is TGTGCCAGCAGTACCCGACAGGGGGCGGATAATGAGCAGTTCTTC. Its translation is CASSTRQGADNEQFF.

This chain links TRBV7-2 with TRBJ2-3; D remains unclear. V lost 1 base and J lost 3, with 11 bases in between. This CDR3 spans 15 amino acids. The V gene's germline CDR1 is SGHTA and CDR2 FQGNSA. The CDR3 region is CASSLVVVVTDTQYF. The CDR3 DNA is TGTGCCAGCAGCTTAGTAGTAGTAGTGACAGATACGCAGTATTTT.

The J gene is TRBJ1-1, the V gene TRBV25-1; D gene unclear. With 9 bases removed from V and 1 base from J, the gap between germline ends came to 9 bases. CDR3 length: 12 residues. Per germline, CDR1 MGHDK and CDR2 SYGVNS. CDR3: CARNRGNTEAFF. The CDR3 DNA reads TGTGCCAGGAACCGGGGGAACACTGAAGCTTTCTTT.

The genes are TRBV20-1 and TRBJ1-4; 8 nucleotides line up with TRBD1. V dropped 5 bases and J dropped 13; count of bases not matched to a gene: 6. Looked up from germline, CDR1 is DFQATT and CDR2 is SNEGSKA (reference sequence). The CDR3 runs to 11 residues. CDR3 residues: CSAGTGGGLFF. In DNA, the CDR3 is TGCAGTGCTGGAACAGGGGGAGGACTGTTTTTT.

The J gene is TRBJ2-3, the V gene TRBV7-9; TRBD2 matches at 7 bases. The CDR3 totals 14 residues. Germline-derived CDR1 and CDR2 are SEHNR and FQNEAQ (reference sequence). The V segment lost 4 bases and the J segment 2 bases; nucleotides outside the gene matches: 3. The CDR3 region is CASSSGRVTDTQYF. CDR3 bases: TGTGCCAGCAGCTCGGGGAGGGTCACAGATACGCAGTATTTT.

The chain is built from TRBV19 and TRBJ1-5, with TRBD1 as a possible D gene (6 bases). With 4 bases removed from V and 0 bases from J, the gap between germline ends came to 22 bases. This CDR3 region has 19 residues. Germline V lookup: CDR1 LNHDA, CDR2 SQIVND (reference sequence). The CDR3 sequence: CASSRRGAVGSNSNQPQHF. For the CDR3, the DNA is TGTGCCAGTAGTAGGAGGGGGGCGGTGGGAAGTAATAGCAATCAGCCCCAGCATTTT.

This rearrangement joins TRBV19 to TRBJ2-7; D is ambiguous. V dropped 6 bases and J dropped 4 bases, with 16 bases sitting between them. The V gene's germline CDR1 is LNHDA and CDR2 SQIVND (reference sequence). The CDR3 sequence is 14 residues long. The CDR3 sequence: CASSPLGRSYEQYF. DNA for the CDR3: TGTGCCAGTAGCCCACTCGGTCGGAGTTACGAGCAGTACTTC.